The rows below give T cell receptor beta chains drawn from one sample of a study of Graves' ophthalmopathy and Graves' hyperthyroidism. TCRdb re-derived calls from the multiplex PCR reads in MiXCR, one entry per CDR3 protein. The repertoire consists of 660,000 or so distinct CDR3 sequences, with about 41% occurring once and the leading ten covering over 2.5%. Sequencing used peripheral blood. These TCRs come from an adult man with Graves' ophthalmopathy. Both conserved end residues are part of each CDR3. Fields, in order: J gene, clone size, D gene, V gene, CDR3 protein, CDR3 DNA. The D gene is left open where the match is weak. Not every row has a clone size; where given, it reads once, few, many or a size class.

TRBJ1-4 | many | . | TRBV7-2 | CASSLVGRNEKLFF | TGTGCCAGCAGCTTAGTCGGCAGGAACGAAAAACTGTTTTTT
TRBJ2-5 | . | TRBD2 | TRBV4-1 | CASSQGGGRIWQYF | TGCGCCAGCAGCCAAGGCGGGGGGAGGATTTGGCAGTACTTC
TRBJ1-2 | . | TRBD1 | TRBV20-1 | CRVGDRGYGYTF | TGCAGAGTCGGGGACAGGGGCTATGGCTACACCTTC
TRBJ2-7 | . | TRBD2 | TRBV7-3 | CASSYGGGSSYEQYF | TGTGCCAGCAGCTATGGCGGGGGGAGCTCCTACGAGCAGTACTTC
TRBJ1-2 | many | . | TRBV6-5 | CASSYLGHYGYTF | TGTGCCAGCAGTTACTTGGGACACTACGGCTACACCTTC
TRBJ2-5 | few | . | TRBV5-1 | CASSLATGLGEETQYF | TGCGCCAGCAGCTTGGCCACAGGGTTGGGAGAGGAGACCCAGTACTTC
TRBJ2-5 | many | TRBD2 | TRBV20-1 | CSASGGIQETQYF | TGCAGTGCTAGCGGGGGGATCCAAGAGACCCAGTACTTC
TRBJ2-7 | . | TRBD2 | TRBV2 | CASSETFSWREGHRYEQYF | TGTGCCAGCAGTGAAACGTTTTCTTGGCGGGAGGGCCACAGGTACGAGCAGTACTTC
TRBJ1-2 | . | TRBD1 | TRBV2 | CATRTGGDYGYTF | TGTGCCACCCGGACAGGGGGCGACTATGGCTACACCTTC
TRBJ2-2 | . | . | TRBV7-8 | CASSFKQGELFF | TGTGCCAGCAGCTTTAAACAGGGGGAGCTGTTTTTT
TRBJ2-7 | . | TRBD1 | TRBV11-2 | CASSRRTGSSYEQYF | TGTGCCAGCAGCAGAAGGACAGGCAGCTCCTACGAGCAGTACTTC
TRBJ1-5 | many | . | TRBV7-3 | CASSLHTNQPQHF | TGTGCCAGCAGCTTACACACAAATCAGCCCCAGCATTTT
TRBJ2-5 | . | . | TRBV12-1 | CASSFWYSPLGDHQETQYF | TGTGCCAGCAGCTTTTGGTACAGCCCGCTCGGAGACCACCAAGAGACCCAGTACTTC
TRBJ1-5 | . | TRBD1 | TRBV24-1 | CATSASDRLQPQHF | TGTGCCACCAGTGCTTCGGACAGGCTCCAGCCCCAGCATTTT
TRBJ2-7 | . | TRBD2 | TRBV11-1 | CASSPDPWTPPGGYEQYF | TGTGCCAGCAGCCCAGACCCCTGGACCCCTCCGGGGGGGTACGAGCAGTACTTC
TRBJ1-6 | many | . | TRBV7-9 | CASSVGLSVPLHF | TGTGCCAGCAGCGTCGGGCTCTCTGTACCCCTCCACTTT
TRBJ1-1 | . | . | TRBV30 | CAWMTGMNTEAFF | TGTGCCTGGATGACAGGTATGAACACTGAAGCTTTCTTT
TRBJ1-2 | . | TRBD1 | TRBV7-2 | CASSLETGVAF | TGTGCCAGCAGCTTAGAGACAGGGGTCGCCTTC
TRBJ1-1 | . | . | TRBV10-3 | CASSLPWGGGVNTEAFF | TGTGCCAGCAGTCTCCCCTGGGGAGGGGGTGTGAACACTGAAGCTTTCTTT
TRBJ2-7 | few | . | TRBV14 | CASSQVLSSYEQYF | TGTGCCAGCAGCCAAGTTCTGAGCTCCTACGAGCAGTACTTC
TRBJ2-7 | . | TRBD2 | TRBV7-2 | CASSHSLTSPYEQYF | TGTGCCAGCAGCCATTCGTTGACTAGCCCCTACGAGCAGTACTTC
TRBJ1-2 | . | TRBD1 | TRBV30 | CAWRGREQGASYGYTF | TGTGCCTGGAGGGGGAGAGAGCAGGGGGCAAGTTATGGCTACACCTTC
TRBJ1-1 | many | . | TRBV11-1 | CASSLKGQRNTEAFF | TGTGCCAGCAGCTTAAAAGGACAGAGAAACACTGAAGCTTTCTTT
TRBJ1-6 | . | TRBD1 | TRBV6-5 | CASSLVQGAGSPLHF | TGTGCCAGCAGTTTAGTACAGGGGGCCGGTTCACCCCTCCACTTT
TRBJ1-5 | many | . | TRBV19 | CASSMKKYSNQPQHF | TGTGCCAGTAGTATGAAGAAATATAGCAATCAGCCCCAGCATTTT